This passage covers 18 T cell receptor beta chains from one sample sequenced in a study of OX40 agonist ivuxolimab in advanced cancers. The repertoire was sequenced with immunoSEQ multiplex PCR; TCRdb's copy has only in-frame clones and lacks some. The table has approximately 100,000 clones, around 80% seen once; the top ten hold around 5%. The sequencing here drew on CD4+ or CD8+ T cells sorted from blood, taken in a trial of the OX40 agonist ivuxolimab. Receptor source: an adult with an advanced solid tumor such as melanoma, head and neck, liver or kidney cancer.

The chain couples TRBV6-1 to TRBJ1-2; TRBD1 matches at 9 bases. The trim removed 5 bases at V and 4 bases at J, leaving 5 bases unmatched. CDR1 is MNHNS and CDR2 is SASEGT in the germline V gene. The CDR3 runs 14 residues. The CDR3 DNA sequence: TGTGCCAGCAGTCCGGGACAGGGCGGCTATGGCTACACCTTC. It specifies CASSPGQGGYGYTF.

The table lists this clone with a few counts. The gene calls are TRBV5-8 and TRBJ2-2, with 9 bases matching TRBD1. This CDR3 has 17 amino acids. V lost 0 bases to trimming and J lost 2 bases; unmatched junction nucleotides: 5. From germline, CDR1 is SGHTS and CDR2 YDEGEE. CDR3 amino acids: CASSLEQGASNTGELFF. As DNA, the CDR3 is TGTGCCAGCAGCTTGGAACAGGGGGCCTCTAACACCGGGGAGCTGTTTTTT.

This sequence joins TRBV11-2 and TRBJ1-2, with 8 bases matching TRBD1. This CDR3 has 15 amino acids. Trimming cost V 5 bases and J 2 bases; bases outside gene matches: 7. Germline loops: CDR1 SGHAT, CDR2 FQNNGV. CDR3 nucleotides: TGTGCCAGCAGCGCCCGACAGGGGCCGAACTATGGCTACACCTTC. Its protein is CASSARQGPNYGYTF.

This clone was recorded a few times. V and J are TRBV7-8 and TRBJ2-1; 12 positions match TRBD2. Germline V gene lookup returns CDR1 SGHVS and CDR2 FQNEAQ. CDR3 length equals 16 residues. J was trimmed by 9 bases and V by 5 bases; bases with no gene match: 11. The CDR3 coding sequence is TGTGCCAGCAGCAGGGGACTAGCGGGCCTAACTATTGAGCAGTTCTTC. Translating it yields CASSRGLAGLTIEQFF. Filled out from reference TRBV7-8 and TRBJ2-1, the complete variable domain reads GAGVSQSPRYKVAKRGQDVALRCDPISGHVSLFWYQQALGQGPEFLTYFQNEAQLDKSGLPSDRFFAERPEGSVSTLKIQRTQQEDSAVYLCASSRGLAGLTIEQFFGPGTRLTVL.

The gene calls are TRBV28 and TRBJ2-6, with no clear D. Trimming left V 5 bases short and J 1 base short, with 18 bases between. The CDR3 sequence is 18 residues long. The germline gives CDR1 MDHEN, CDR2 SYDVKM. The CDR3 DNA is TGTGCCAGCAGTCTCCTGGACGGGCGGCCTTCTGGGGCCAACGTCCTGACTTTC. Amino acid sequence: CASSLLDGRPSGANVLTF.

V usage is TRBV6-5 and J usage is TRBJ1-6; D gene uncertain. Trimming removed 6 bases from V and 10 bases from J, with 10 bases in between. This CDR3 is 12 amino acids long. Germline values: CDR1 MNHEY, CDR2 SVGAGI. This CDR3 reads CASSLRVSPLHF. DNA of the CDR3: TGTGCCAGCAGCCTCCGGGTCTCACCCCTCCACTTT.

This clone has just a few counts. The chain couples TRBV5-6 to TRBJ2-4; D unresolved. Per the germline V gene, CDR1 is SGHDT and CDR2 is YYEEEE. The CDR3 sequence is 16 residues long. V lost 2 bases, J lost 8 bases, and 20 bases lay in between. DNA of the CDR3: TGTGCCAGCAGCTTATCCAGGCTCGCTGCCGTAGACATTCAGTACTTC. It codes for CASSLSRLAAVDIQYF.

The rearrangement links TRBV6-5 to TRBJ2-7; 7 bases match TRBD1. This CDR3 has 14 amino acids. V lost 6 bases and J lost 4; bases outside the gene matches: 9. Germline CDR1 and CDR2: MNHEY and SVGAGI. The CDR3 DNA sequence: TGTGCCAGCAGCAAACGACAGGGTGGATACGAGCAGTACTTC. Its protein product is CASSKRQGGYEQYF.

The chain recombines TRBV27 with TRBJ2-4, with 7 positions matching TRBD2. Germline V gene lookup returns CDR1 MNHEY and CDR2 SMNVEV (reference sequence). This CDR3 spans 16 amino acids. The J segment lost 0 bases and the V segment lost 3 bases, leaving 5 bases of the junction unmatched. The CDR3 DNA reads TGTGCCAGCAGTTTTATCGGGGGGTCAGCCAAAAACATTCAGTACTTC. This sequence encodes CASSFIGGSAKNIQYF.

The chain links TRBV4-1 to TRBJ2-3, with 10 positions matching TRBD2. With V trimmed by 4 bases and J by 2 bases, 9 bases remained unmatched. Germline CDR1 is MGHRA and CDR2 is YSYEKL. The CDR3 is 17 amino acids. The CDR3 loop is CASSPSPAGGPTDTQYF. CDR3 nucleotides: TGCGCCAGCAGCCCTTCCCCAGCGGGAGGGCCCACAGATACGCAGTATTTT.

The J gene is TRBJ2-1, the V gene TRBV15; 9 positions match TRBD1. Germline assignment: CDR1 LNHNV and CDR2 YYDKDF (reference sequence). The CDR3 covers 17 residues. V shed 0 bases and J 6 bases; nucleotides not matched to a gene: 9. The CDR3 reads CATSRDVPGTGSNEQFF. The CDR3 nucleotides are TGTGCCACCAGCAGAGATGTCCCTGGGACAGGGTCCAATGAGCAGTTCTTC.

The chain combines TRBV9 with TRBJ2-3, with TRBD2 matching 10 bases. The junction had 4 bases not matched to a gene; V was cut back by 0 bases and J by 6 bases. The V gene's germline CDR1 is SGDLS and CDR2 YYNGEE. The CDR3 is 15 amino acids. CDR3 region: CASSVEAGGHDTQYF. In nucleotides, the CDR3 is TGTGCCAGCAGCGTAGAAGCGGGGGGGCACGATACGCAGTATTTT.

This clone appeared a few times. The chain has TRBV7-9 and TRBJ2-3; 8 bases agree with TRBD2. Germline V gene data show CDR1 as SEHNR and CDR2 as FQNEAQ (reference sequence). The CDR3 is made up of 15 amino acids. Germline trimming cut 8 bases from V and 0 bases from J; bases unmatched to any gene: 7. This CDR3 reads CASSGTRKSTDTQYF. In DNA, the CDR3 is TGTGCCAGCTCCGGGACTAGGAAAAGCACAGATACGCAGTATTTT. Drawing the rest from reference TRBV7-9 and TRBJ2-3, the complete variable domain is DTGVSQNPRHKITKRGQNVTFRCDPISEHNRLYWYRQTLGQGPEFLTYFQNEAQLEKSRLLSDRFSAERPKGSFSTLEIQRTEQGDSAMYLCASSGTRKSTDTQYFGPGTRLTVL.

The CDR3 DNA reads TGCGCCAGCAGCCAAGAGAGCAGGGCTCCTAACTATGGCTACACCTTC. Protein: CASSQESRAPNYGYTF. The chain couples TRBV4-3 to TRBJ1-2; a possible D gene is TRBD1 (5 bases). Germline values: CDR1 LGHNA, CDR2 YSLEER. This CDR3 contains 16 residues. The germline V and J ends were trimmed by 0 bases and 0 bases, with 11 bases remaining between them.

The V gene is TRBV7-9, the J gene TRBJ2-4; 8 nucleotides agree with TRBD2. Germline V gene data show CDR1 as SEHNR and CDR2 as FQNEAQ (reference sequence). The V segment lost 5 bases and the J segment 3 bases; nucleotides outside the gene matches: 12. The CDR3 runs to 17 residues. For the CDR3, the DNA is TGTGCCAGCAGCCCCGGGGGGGAGGGCCTTGACAAAAACATTCAGTACTTC. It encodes CASSPGGEGLDKNIQYF.

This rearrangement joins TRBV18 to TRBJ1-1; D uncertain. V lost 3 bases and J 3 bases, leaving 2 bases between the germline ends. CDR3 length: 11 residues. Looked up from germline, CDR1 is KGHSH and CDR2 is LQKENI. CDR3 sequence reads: CASSPDTEAFF. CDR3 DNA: TGTGCCAGCTCACCCGACACTGAAGCTTTCTTT.

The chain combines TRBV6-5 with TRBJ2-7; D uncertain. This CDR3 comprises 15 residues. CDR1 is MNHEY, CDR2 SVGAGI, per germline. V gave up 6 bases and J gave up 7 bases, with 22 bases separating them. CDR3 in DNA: TGTGCCAGCAGGAACAACCCTCCGTTTGGTCGGGAGCAGTACTTC. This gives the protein CASRNNPPFGREQYF.

Here the CDR3 reads CASSSPGPGEQYF. The CDR3, as DNA: TGTGCCAGCAGTTCCCCGGGACCGGGGGAGCAGTACTTC. The chain joins TRBV6-5 to TRBJ2-7; D tentatively reads TRBD1 or TRBD2 (5 bases each). CDR1 and CDR2 (germline): MNHEY, SVGAGI. The CDR3 has 13 amino acids. The ends were cut back, 4 bases at V and 7 bases at J, with 14 bases in the middle.